The 9 T cell receptor beta chains below all came from one sample that was sequenced in a study of cytomegalovirus exposure and HLA in healthy donors. The primer mix had 60 Vbeta and 13 Jbeta primers. Clones were read by immunoSEQ multiplex PCR, and TCRdb kept only the in-frame ones, dropping some. The sample has some 190,000 clones; 70% to 75% are singletons. The sample comprised PBMCs. These TCRs come from a man younger than 45 in good health and CMV-seropositive.

A few counts support this clone. The V call is TRBV10-3, the J call TRBJ1-1; maybe TRBD1 (6 bases). This CDR3 spans 15 amino acids. V lost 2 bases and J lost 2, with 12 bases in between. From germline, CDR1 is ENHRY and CDR2 SYGVKD. This chain's CDR3 is CAISEPGTKNTEAFF. CDR3 nucleotide sequence: TGTGCCATCAGTGAGCCCGGGACAAAAAACACTGAAGCTTTCTTT.

This clone appeared once. V and J are TRBV7-9 and TRBJ2-7, with 10 bases fitting TRBD2. The germline CDR1 and CDR2 sequences are SEHNR and FQNEAQ (reference sequence). The CDR3 contains 17 residues. With V trimmed by 5 bases and J by 1 base, 11 bases remained unmatched. DNA of the CDR3: TGTGCCAGCAGCGCCCCAAAGAGGACTAGCGGTTCCTACGAGCAGTACTTC. Its translation is CASSAPKRTSGSYEQYF.

Details on this clone: Other DNA sequences of this sample code for an identical CDR3. The chain has TRBV27 and TRBJ2-7, with 7 bases fitting TRBD2. The CDR3 is 15 residues long. In germline, CDR1 is MNHEY, CDR2 SMNVEV (reference sequence). The V segment lost 2 bases and the J segment 0 bases; nucleotides outside the gene matches: 4. CDR3 sequence reads: CASSLGRGSSYEQYF. CDR3 DNA: TGTGCCAGCAGTTTAGGGCGGGGGAGCTCCTACGAGCAGTACTTC.

The chain carries TRBV9 and TRBJ2-7, with 7 bases lining up with TRBD2. The CDR3 has 15 residues. Germline V gene sequence: CDR1 SGDLS, CDR2 YYNGEE. V gave up 2 bases and J gave up 2 bases; unmatched junction bases: 7. CDR3 sequence (DNA): TGTGCCAGCAGCGTGAGCCTAGCGGCAGCCTACGAGCAGTACTTC. Translated: CASSVSLAAAYEQYF.

The V and J genes are TRBV7-6 and TRBJ2-5; possible D gene TRBD2, 6 bases. Trimming pared 5 bases from V and 3 bases from J, leaving 22 bases between. Germline CDR1 is SGHVS and CDR2 is FNYEAQ. The CDR3 is made up of 17 amino acids. CDR3 nucleotides: TGTGCCAGCAGCCCCCCCGGTCACGGGACTCGCAAAGAGACCCAGTACTTC. It codes for CASSPPGHGTRKETQYF.

The V and J genes are TRBV2 and TRBJ2-2; TRBD2 matches at 11 bases. The J segment lost 3 bases and the V segment lost 3 bases, leaving 6 bases of the junction unmatched. CDR1 SNHLY and CDR2 FYNNEI come from the germline V gene. This CDR3 contains 17 residues. DNA for the CDR3: TGTGCCAGCAGTGAGGGAGGTAGCGGGAGGGACACCGGGGAGCTGTTTTTT. It yields the protein CASSEGGSGRDTGELFF.

The CDR3 DNA reads as TGTGCCAGCAGCTTCCGGGAGGGCGGATCCGGGGAGCTGTTTTTT. It encodes CASSFREGGSGELFF. V gene TRBV5-5 combines with J gene TRBJ2-2; 8 bases align to TRBD2. Germline V gene lookup returns CDR1 SGHKS and CDR2 YYEKEE (reference sequence). The CDR3 is made up of 15 amino acids. Trimming took 2 bases from V and 6 from J; bases not matched to a gene: 6.

In its sample, this clone was seen once. This sequence joins TRBV29-1 and TRBJ2-1; 13 bases are a match to TRBD2. The CDR3 covers 15 residues. The V and J ends lost 4 bases and 8 bases, in that order; junction bases with no gene match: 8. Germline CDR1 and CDR2: SQVTM and ANQGSEA. This chain's CDR3 is CSVVRTSGGFDEQFF. CDR3 in DNA: TGCAGCGTTGTCCGGACTAGCGGGGGTTTCGATGAGCAGTTCTTC.

The genes are TRBV6-5 and TRBJ1-1, with a possible D match to TRBD1 (6 bases). V lost 4 bases and J 0 bases, leaving 9 bases between the germline ends. Germline V gene sequence: CDR1 MNHEY, CDR2 SVGAGI. The CDR3 is 14 amino acids. The chain's CDR3 is CASSFDRMNTEAFF. CDR3 bases: TGTGCCAGCAGTTTTGACAGGATGAACACTGAAGCTTTCTTT.